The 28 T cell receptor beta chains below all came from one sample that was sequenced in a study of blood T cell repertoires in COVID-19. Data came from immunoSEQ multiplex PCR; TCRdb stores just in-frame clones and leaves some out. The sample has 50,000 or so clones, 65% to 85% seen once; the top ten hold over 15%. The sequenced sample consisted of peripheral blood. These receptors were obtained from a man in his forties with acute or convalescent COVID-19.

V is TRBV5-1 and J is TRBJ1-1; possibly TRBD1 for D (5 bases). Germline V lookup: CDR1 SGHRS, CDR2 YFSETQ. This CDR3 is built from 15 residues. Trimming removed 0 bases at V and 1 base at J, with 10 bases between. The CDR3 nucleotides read TGCGCCAGCAGCTTGGCCCCGGGGGGGAACACTGAAGCTTTCTTT. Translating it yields CASSLAPGGNTEAFF. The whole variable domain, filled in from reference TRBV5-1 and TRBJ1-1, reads KAGVTQTPRYLIKTRGQQVTLSCSPISGHRSVSWYQQTPGQGLQFLFEYFSETQRNKGNFPGRFSGRQFSNSRSEMNVSTLELGDSALYLCASSLAPGGNTEAFFGQGTRLTVV.

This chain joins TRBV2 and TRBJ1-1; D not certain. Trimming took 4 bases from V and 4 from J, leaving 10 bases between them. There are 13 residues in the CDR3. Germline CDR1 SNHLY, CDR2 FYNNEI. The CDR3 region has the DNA TGTGCCAGCAGTGGAGCCGAGGGCACTGAAGCTTTCTTT. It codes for CASSGAEGTEAFF.

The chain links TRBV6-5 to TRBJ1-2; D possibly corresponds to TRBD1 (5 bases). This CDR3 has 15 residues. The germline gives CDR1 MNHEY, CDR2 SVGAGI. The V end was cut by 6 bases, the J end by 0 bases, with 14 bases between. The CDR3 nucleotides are TGTGCCAGCAGGATCGCGCAACAGGCTAACTATGGCTACACCTTC. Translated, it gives CASRIAQQANYGYTF.

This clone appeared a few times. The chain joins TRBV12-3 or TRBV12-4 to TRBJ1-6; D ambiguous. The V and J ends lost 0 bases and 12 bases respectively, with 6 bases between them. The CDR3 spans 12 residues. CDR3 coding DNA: TGTGCCAGCAGTTTAGCGCCGGGACCCCTCCACTTT. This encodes CASSLAPGPLHF.

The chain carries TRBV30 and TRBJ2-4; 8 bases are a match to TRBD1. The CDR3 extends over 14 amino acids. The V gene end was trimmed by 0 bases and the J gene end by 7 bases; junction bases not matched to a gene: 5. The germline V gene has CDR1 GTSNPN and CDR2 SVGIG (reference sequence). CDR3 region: CAWSVPDRGNIQYF. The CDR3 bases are TGTGCCTGGAGTGTTCCAGACAGGGGTAACATTCAGTACTTC.

The CDR3, as DNA: TGTGCCAGCAGCCGACCCGATTGGGGGGGCGGCGGAGCTTTCTTT. Residues: CASSRPDWGGGGAFF. This chain joins TRBV5-6 and TRBJ1-1; D might be TRBD1 (6 bases). V was trimmed by 4 bases and J by 10 bases, leaving 23 bases between them. The CDR3 extends over 15 amino acids. CDR1 and CDR2 (germline): SGHDT, YYEEEE.

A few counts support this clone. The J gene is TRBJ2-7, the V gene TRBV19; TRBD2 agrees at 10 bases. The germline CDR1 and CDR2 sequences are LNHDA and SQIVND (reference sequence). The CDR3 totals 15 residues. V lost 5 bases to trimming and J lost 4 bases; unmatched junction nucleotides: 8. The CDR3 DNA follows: TGTGCCAGTAGTGTGGGCGGACTAGCGGTTTACGAGCAGTACTTC. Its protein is CASSVGGLAVYEQYF. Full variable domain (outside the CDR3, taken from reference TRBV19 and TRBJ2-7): DGGITQSPKYLFRKEGQNVTLSCEQNLNHDAMYWYRQDPGQGLRLIYYSQIVNDFQKGDIAEGYSVSREKKESFPLTVTSAQKNPTAFYLCASSVGGLAVYEQYFGPGTRLTVT.

CDR3 DNA sequence: TGTGCCAGCAGCTTGGCCGGAGCTAGCGGGGGTCGTCGGGAGACCCAGTACTTC. Its translation: CASSLAGASGGRRETQYF. J is TRBJ2-5 and V is TRBV5-4; 10 nucleotides line up with TRBD2. Germline lookup yields CDR1 SGHNT and CDR2 YYREEE (reference sequence). The CDR3 runs to 18 residues. J gave up 5 bases and V 0 bases, and 13 bases lay outside the gene matches.

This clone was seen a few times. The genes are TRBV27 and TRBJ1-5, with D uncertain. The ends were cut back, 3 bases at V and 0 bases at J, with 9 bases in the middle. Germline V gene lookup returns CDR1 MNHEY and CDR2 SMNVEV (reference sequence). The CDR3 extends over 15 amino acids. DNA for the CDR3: TGTGCCAGCAGTTTTCGAGAAAATAGCAATCAGCCCCAGCATTTT. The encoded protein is CASSFRENSNQPQHF.

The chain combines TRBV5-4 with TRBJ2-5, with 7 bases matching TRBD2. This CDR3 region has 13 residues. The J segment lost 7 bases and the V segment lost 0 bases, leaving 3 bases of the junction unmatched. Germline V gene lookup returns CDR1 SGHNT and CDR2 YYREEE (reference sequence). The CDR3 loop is CASSLDGGRTQYF. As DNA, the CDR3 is TGTGCCAGCAGCTTGGATGGCGGGAGGACCCAGTACTTC.

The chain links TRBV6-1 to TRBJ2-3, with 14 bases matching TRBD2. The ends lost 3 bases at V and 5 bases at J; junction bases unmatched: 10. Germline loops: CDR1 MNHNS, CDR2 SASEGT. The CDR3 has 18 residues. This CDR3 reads CASSEEGTSGSIRDTQYF. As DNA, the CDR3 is TGTGCCAGCAGTGAGGAAGGGACTAGCGGGAGTATTAGAGATACGCAGTATTTT.

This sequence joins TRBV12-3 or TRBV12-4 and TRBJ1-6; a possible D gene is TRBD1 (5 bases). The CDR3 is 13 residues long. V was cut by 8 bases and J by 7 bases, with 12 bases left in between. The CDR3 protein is CASSRTPNSPLHF. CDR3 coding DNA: TGTGCCAGCTCCAGGACACCGAATTCACCCCTCCACTTT.

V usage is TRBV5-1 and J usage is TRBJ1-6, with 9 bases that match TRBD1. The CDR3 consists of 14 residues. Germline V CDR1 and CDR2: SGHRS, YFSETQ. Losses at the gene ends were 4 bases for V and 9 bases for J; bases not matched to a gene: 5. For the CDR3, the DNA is TGCGCCAGCAGCCCGGGGGACAGGGCTTCACCCCTCCACTTT. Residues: CASSPGDRASPLHF.

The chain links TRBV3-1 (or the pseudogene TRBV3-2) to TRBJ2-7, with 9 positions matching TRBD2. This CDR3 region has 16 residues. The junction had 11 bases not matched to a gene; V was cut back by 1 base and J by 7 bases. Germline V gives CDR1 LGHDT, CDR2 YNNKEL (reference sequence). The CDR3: CASSQVWGSGRGEQYF. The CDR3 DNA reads TGTGCCAGCAGCCAAGTTTGGGGTAGCGGGAGAGGGGAGCAGTACTTC.

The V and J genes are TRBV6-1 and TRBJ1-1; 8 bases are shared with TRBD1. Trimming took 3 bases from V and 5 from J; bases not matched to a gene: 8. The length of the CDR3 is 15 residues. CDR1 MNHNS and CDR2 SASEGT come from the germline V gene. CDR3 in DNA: TGTGCCAGCAGTGACCGAGGACAGGGTCGTACTGAAGCTTTCTTT. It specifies CASSDRGQGRTEAFF.

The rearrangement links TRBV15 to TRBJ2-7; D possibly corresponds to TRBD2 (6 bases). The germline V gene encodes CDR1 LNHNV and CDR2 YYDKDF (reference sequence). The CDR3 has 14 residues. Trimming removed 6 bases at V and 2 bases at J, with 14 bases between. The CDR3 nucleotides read TGTGCCACCAGAGTGGTTAGCGGTCCCTACGAGCAGTACTTC. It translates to CATRVVSGPYEQYF. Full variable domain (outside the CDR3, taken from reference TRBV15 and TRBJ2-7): DAMVIQNPRYQVTQFGKPVTLSCSQTLNHNVMYWYQQKSSQAPKLLFHYYDKDFNNEADTPDNFQSRRPNTSFCFLDIRSPGLGDTAMYLCATRVVSGPYEQYFGPGTRLTVT.

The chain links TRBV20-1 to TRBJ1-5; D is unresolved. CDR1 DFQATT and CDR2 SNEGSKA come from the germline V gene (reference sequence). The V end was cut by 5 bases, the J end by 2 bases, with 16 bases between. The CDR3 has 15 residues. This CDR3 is CSACGPGLGNQPQHF. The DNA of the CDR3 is TGCAGTGCTTGTGGACCGGGATTAGGCAATCAGCCCCAGCATTTT.

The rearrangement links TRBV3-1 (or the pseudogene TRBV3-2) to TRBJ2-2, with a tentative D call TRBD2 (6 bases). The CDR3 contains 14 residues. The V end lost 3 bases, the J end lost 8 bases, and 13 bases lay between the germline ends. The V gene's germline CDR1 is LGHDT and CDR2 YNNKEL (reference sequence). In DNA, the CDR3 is TGTGCCAGCAGCCATTACGACCGGGAGGGGGAGCTGTTTTTT. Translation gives CASSHYDREGELFF.

The CDR3 bases are TGCGCCAGCAGCTGGGGACTGGACACTGAAGCTTTCTTT. Amino acid sequence: CASSWGLDTEAFF. The chain joins TRBV5-1 to TRBJ1-1; tentative D call: TRBD1 (5 bases). Germline values: CDR1 SGHRS, CDR2 YFSETQ. V was pared by 3 bases and J by 3 bases, with 9 bases between. The CDR3 length is 13 residues.

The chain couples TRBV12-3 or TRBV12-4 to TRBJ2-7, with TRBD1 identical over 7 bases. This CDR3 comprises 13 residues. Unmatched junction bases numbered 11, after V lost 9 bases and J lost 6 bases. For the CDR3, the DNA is TGTGCCAGTCAAGTTAGGGGGCTGGGCGAGCAGTACTTC. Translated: CASQVRGLGEQYF.

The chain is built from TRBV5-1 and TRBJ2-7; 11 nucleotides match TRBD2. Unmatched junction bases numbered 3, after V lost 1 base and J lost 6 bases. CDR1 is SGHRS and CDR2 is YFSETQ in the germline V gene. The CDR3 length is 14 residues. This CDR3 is CASSLIAGGGEQYF. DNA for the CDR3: TGCGCCAGCAGCTTGATAGCGGGAGGGGGCGAGCAGTACTTC. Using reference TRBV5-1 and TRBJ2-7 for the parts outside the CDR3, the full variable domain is KAGVTQTPRYLIKTRGQQVTLSCSPISGHRSVSWYQQTPGQGLQFLFEYFSETQRNKGNFPGRFSGRQFSNSRSEMNVSTLELGDSALYLCASSLIAGGGEQYFGPGTRLTVT.

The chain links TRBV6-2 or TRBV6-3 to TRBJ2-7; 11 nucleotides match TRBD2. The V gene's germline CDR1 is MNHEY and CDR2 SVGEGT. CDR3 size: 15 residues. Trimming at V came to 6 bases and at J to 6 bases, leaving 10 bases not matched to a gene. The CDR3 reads CASSHQTSGKGEQYF. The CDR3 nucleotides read TGTGCCAGCAGCCACCAGACTAGCGGGAAGGGCGAGCAGTACTTC.

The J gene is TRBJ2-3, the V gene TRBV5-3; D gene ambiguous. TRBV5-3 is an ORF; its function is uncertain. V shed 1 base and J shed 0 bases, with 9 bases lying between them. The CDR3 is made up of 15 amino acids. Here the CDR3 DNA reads TGTGCCAGAAGCTTGTGCAGTTCTAGCACAGATACGCAGTATTTT. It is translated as CARSLCSSSTDTQYF.

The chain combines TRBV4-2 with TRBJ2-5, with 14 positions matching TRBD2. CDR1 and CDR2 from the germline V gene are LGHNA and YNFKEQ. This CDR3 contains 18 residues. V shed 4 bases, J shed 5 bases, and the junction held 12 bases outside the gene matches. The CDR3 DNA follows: TGTGCCAGCAGCCGCACCCGGGGACTAGCGGGGGCGGTGGAGACCCAGTACTTC. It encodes CASSRTRGLAGAVETQYF.

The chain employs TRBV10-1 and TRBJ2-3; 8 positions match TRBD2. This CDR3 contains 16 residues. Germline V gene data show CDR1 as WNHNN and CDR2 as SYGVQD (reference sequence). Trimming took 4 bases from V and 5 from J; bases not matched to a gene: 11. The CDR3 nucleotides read TGCGCCAGCAGTGGAAGTTCGGGGGGGACCGGAGATACGCAGTATTTT. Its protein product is CASSGSSGGTGDTQYF.

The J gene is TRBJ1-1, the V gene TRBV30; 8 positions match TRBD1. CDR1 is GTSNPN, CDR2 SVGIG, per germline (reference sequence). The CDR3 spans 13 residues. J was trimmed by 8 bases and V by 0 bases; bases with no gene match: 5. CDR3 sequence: CAWSVQQGGEAFF. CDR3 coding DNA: TGTGCCTGGAGTGTACAACAGGGGGGAGAAGCTTTCTTT.

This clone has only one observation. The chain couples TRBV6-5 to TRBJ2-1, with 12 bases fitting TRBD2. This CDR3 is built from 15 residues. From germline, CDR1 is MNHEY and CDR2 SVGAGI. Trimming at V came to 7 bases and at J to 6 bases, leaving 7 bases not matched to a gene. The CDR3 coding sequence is TGTGCCAGCACTAGCGGGGGGGCTAAAGGCAATGAGCAGTTCTTC. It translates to CASTSGGAKGNEQFF.

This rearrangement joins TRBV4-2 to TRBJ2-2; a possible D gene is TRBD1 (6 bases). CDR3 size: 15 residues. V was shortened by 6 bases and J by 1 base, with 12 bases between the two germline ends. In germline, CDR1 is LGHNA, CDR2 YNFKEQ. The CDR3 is CASSLPGQNTGELFF. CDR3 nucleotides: TGTGCCAGCAGTCTTCCGGGACAGAACACCGGGGAGCTGTTTTTT.